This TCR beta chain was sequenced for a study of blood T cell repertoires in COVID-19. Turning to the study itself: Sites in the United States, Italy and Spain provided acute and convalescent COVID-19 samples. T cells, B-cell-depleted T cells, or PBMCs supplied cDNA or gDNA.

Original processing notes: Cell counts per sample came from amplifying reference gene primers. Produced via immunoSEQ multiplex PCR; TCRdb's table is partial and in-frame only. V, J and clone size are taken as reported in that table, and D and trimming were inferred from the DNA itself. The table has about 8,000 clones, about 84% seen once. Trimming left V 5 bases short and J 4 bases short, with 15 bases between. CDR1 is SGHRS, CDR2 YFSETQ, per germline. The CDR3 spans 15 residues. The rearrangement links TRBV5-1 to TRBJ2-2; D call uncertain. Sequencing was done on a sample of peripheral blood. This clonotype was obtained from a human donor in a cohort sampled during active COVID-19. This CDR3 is CASRESIVPTGELFF. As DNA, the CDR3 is TGCGCCAGCAGGGAGTCCATCGTGCCCACCGGGGAGCTGTTTTTT.